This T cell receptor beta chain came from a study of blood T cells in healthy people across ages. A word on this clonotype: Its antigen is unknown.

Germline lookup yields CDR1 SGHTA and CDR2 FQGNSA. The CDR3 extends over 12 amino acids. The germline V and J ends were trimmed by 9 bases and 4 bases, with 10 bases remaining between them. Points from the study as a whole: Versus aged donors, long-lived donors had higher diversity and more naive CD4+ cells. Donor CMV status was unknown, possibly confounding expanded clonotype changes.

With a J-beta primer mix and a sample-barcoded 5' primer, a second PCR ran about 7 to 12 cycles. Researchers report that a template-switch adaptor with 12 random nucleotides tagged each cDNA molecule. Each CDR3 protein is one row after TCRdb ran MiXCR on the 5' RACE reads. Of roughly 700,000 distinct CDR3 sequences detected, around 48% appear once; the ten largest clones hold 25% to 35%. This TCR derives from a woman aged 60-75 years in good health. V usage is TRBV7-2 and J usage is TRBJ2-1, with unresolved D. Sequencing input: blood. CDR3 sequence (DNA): TGTGCCAGGGCTCTAGTATACAATGAGCAGTTCTTC. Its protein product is CARALVYNEQFF. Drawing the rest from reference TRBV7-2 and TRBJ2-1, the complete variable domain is GAGVSQSPSNKVTEKGKDVELRCDPISGHTALYWYRQSLGQGLEFLIYFQGNSAPDKSGLPSDRFSAERTGGSVSTLTIQRTQQEDSAVYLCARALVYNEQFFGPGTRLTVL.